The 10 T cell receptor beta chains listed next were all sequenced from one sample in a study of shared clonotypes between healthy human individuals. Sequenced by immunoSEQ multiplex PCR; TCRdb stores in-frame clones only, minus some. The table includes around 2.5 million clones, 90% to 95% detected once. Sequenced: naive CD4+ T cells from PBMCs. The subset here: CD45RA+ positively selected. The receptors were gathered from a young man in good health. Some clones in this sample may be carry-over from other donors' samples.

CDR3 sequence (DNA): TGTGCCAGCAGCCCTCGGGACAGCAAATGGAATGAGCAGTTCTTC. Amino acids: CASSPRDSKWNEQFF. V usage is TRBV11-3 and J usage is TRBJ2-1; 7 bases agree with TRBD1. Trimming at V came to 5 bases and at J to 7 bases, leaving 11 bases not matched to a gene. Germline assignment: CDR1 SGHNT and CDR2 YENEEA. CDR3 length equals 15 residues.

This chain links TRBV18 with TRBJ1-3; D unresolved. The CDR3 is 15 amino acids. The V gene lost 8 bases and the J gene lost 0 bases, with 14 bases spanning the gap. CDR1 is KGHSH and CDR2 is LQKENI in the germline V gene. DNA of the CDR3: TGTGCCAGCCTCACGTCCGCTAACTCTGGAAACACCATATATTTT. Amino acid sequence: CASLTSANSGNTIYF.

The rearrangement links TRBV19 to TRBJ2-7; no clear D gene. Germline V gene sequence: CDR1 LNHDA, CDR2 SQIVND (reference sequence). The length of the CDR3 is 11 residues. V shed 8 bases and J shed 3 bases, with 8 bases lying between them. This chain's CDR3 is CASSQYYEQYF. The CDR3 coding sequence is TGTGCCAGTTCCCAGTACTACGAGCAGTACTTC.

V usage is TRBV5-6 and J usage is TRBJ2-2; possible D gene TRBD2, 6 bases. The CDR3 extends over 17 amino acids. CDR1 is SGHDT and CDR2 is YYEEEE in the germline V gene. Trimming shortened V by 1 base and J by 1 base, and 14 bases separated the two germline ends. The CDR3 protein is CASSLNLGGRNTGELFF. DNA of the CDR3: TGTGCCAGCAGCTTGAATTTAGGAGGGAGGAACACCGGGGAGCTGTTTTTT.

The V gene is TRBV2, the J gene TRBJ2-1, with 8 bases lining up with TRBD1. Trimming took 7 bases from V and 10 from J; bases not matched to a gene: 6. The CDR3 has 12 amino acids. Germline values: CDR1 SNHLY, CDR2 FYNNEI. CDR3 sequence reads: CASKGQAKEQFF. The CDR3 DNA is TGTGCCAGCAAGGGACAGGCCAAAGAGCAGTTCTTC.

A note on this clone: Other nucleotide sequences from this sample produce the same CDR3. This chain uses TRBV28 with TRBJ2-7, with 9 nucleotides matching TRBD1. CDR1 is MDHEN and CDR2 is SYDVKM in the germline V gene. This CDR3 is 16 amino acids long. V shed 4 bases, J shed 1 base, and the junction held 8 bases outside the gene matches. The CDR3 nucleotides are TGTGCCAGCAGTTCCCCCGGGACAGGGTTTTCCTACGAGCAGTACTTC. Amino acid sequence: CASSSPGTGFSYEQYF.

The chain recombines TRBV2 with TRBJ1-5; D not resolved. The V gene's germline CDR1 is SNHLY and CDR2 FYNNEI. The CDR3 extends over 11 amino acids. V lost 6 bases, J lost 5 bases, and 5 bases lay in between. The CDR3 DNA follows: TGTGCCAGCAGAGTAGATCAGCCCCAGCATTTT. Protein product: CASRVDQPQHF.

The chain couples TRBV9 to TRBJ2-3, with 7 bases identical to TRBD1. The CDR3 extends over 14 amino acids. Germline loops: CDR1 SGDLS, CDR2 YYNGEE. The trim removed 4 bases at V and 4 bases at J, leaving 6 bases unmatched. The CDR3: CASSPQGTADTQYF. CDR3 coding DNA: TGTGCCAGCAGCCCCCAGGGGACAGCAGATACGCAGTATTTT. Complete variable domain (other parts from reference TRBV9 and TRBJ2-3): DSGVTQTPKHLITATGQRVTLRCSPRSGDLSVYWYQQSLDQGLQFLIQYYNGEERAKGNILERFSAQQFPDLHSELNLSSLELGDSALYFCASSPQGTADTQYFGPGTRLTVL.

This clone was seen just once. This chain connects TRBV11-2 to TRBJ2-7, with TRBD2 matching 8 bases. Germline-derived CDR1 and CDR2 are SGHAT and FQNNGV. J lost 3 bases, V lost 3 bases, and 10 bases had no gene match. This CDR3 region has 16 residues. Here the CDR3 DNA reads TGTGCCAGCAGCTTGACGGGGGGGGAGCTCCGCTACGAGCAGTACTTC. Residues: CASSLTGGELRYEQYF.

The CDR3 coding sequence is TGTGCCAGCAGCCGGGGGGCGGGGTTAGTGGACGAGCAGTACTTC. Amino acid sequence: CASSRGAGLVDEQYF. This chain links TRBV11-1 with TRBJ2-7, with a weak D call TRBD2 (7 bases). Trimming left V 5 bases short and J 5 bases short, with 19 bases between. Germline CDR1 reads SGHAT; CDR2 reads FQDESV (reference sequence). This CDR3 has 15 residues.